This TCR beta chain was sequenced during a study of blood T cell repertoires in COVID-19. The wider study: The United States, Italy and Spain provided the acute and convalescent COVID-19 samples. Nucleic acid was either cDNA or gDNA, and it came from T cells, B-cell-depleted T cells, or PBMCs.

This clone was counted once. Measured with immunoSEQ multiplex PCR; TCRdb has only the in-frame clones, and not every one. The data hold about 240,000 clones, with 86% observed a single time. V lost 1 base and J lost 1; bases outside the gene matches: 3. The CDR3 sequence is 15 residues long. Looked up from germline, CDR1 is SGHTA and CDR2 is FQGTGA. Source material: peripheral blood. The rearrangement joins TRBV7-3 to TRBJ1-1; TRBD1 aligns across 7 bases. The receptor was isolated from an older man with acute or convalescent COVID-19. The CDR3 coding sequence is TGTGCCAGCAGCTTAAGTACAGGGGCGAACACTGAAGCTTTCTTT. It codes for CASSLSTGANTEAFF. Based on the CDR3 plus reference TRBV7-3 and TRBJ1-1, the full variable domain is GAGVSQTPSNKVTEKGKYVELRCDPISGHTALYWYRQSLGQGPEFLIYFQGTGAADDSGLPNDRFFAVRPEGSVSTLKIQRTERGDSAVYLCASSLSTGANTEAFFGQGTRLTVV.